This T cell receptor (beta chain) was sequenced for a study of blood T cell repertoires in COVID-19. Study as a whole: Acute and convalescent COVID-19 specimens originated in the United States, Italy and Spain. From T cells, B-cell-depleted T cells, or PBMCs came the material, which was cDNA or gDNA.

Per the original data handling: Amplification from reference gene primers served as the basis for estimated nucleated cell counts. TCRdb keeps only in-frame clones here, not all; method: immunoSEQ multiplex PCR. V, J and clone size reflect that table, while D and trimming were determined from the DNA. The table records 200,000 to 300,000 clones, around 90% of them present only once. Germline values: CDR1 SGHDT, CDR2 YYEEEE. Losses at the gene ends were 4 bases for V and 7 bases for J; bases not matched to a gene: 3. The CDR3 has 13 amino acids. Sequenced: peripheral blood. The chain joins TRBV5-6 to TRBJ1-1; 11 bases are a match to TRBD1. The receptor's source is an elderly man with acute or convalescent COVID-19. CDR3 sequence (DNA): TGTGCCAGCAGCAGGGACAGGGGGGATGAAGCTTTCTTT. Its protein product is CASSRDRGDEAFF.